These T cell receptor beta chains were read from a single sample in a study of human T cells and chemical hapten exposure. TCRdb fed the RACE reads into MiXCR, producing one record per CDR3 protein. The data hold a few hundred thousand distinct CDR3 sequences, with around 7.3% observed a single time. The sample consisted of whole blood, taken in connection with sensitization to the hapten diphenylcyclopropenone (DPC). All receptors derive from a man between 18 and 29 years old with alopecia areata. Some clones in this sample may be carry-over from other donors' samples. Each CDR3 is given with its conserved first and last residue. Each record gives: V gene, D gene, clone size, J gene, CDR3 protein, CDR3 DNA. The D gene is left open where the match is weak. A clone size is listed for some rows: how often the clone was seen (once, few, many), or a class if it is expanded.

TRBV29-1,TRBD2,.,TRBJ2-3,CSVGGLADPTDTQYF,TGCAGCGTTGGGGGACTAGCGGACCCCACAGATACGCAGTATTTT
TRBV9,.,many,TRBJ1-6,CASKGDSSYSPLHF,TGTGCCAGCAAAGGTGACAGTTCCTATTCACCCCTCCACTTT
TRBV12-3/TRBV12-4,TRBD1,.,TRBJ1-1,CASSARDRGRFRTEAFF,TGTGCCAGCAGTGCCCGGGACAGGGGGCGGTTTCGCACTGAAGCTTTCTTT
TRBV28,.,many,TRBJ1-1,CASTESTSNTEAFF,TGTGCCAGCACCGAATCAACAAGTAACACTGAAGCTTTCTTT
TRBV12-3/TRBV12-4,.,.,TRBJ1-1,CASSLLRGNTEAFF,TGTGCCAGCAGTCTATTGAGGGGGAACACTGAAGCTTTCTTT
TRBV12-3/TRBV12-4,.,many,TRBJ1-2,CASSFQGRDYGYTF,TGTGCCAGCAGTTTTCAGGGCCGAGACTATGGCTACACCTTC
TRBV10-3,.,.,TRBJ2-5,CAISESGETQYF,TGTGCCATCAGTGAGTCGGGTGAGACCCAGTACTTC
TRBV6-2/TRBV6-3,.,many,TRBJ1-6,CASSPQDSRSPLHF,TGTGCCAGCAGTCCCCAGGACAGCAGATCACCCCTCCACTTT
TRBV28,TRBD1,many,TRBJ1-1,CASSPSRDRGRTEAFF,TGTGCCAGCAGTCCCAGCCGGGACAGGGGGCGCACTGAAGCTTTCTTT
TRBV28,TRBD2,.,TRBJ2-1,CASSPTSGVPQFF,TGTGCCAGCAGTCCGACTAGCGGGGTCCCCCAGTTCTTC
TRBV7-3,TRBD2,few,TRBJ2-5,CASSEGLGQETQYF,TGTGCCAGCAGCGAGGGACTAGGCCAAGAGACCCAGTACTTC
TRBV6-5,.,.,TRBJ1-1,CASLRDPNTEAFF,TGTGCCAGCCTCCGGGATCCGAACACTGAAGCTTTCTTT
TRBV6-6,.,.,TRBJ1-2,CASSFNRENYGYTF,TGTGCCAGCAGTTTTAATAGGGAGAACTATGGCTACACCTTC
TRBV12-3/TRBV12-4,.,few,TRBJ2-7,CASSKTFEQYF,TGTGCCAGCAGTAAGACTTTTGAGCAGTACTTC
TRBV27,.,many,TRBJ2-7,CASSNGGRGGVWEQYF,TGTGCCAGCAGCAACGGAGGCAGGGGAGGGGTGTGGGAGCAGTACTTC
TRBV14,.,.,TRBJ2-3,CASSQVGVSTDTQYF,TGTGCCAGCAGCCAGGTCGGGGTTAGCACAGATACGCAGTATTTT
TRBV6-2/TRBV6-3,.,many,TRBJ1-1,CASSYSAGHPFF,TGTGCCAGCAGTTACTCCGCCGGCCACCCTTTCTTT
TRBV4-3,TRBD2,many,TRBJ2-3,CASSQRLAGARDTQYF,TGCGCCAGCAGCCAACGCCTAGCGGGGGCGAGGGATACGCAGTATTTT
TRBV20-1,.,.,TRBJ2-4,CSASQGLLLAKNIQYF,TGCAGTGCTAGTCAGGGGCTCCTACTAGCCAAAAACATTCAGTACTTC
TRBV20-1,.,.,TRBJ2-5,CSATTTRKDAETQYF,TGCAGTGCTACGACCACGCGGAAAGACGCAGAGACCCAGTACTTC
TRBV12-3/TRBV12-4,.,.,TRBJ2-2,CASSLGGITGELFF,TGTGCCAGCAGTTTGGGGGGAATCACCGGGGAGCTGTTTTTT
TRBV4-3,.,many,TRBJ1-6,CASSQERNSPLHF,TGCGCCAGCAGCCAAGAGAGAAATTCACCCCTCCACTTT
TRBV11-2,TRBD1,.,TRBJ2-1,CASSLDRGRRSYNEQFF,TGTGCCAGCAGCTTAGACAGGGGGCGACGCTCCTACAATGAGCAGTTCTTC
TRBV29-1,.,.,TRBJ1-6,CSVAEGSSYNSPLHF,TGCAGCGTAGCGGAGGGAAGCTCCTATAATTCACCCCTCCACTTT
TRBV11-2,TRBD1,many,TRBJ1-6,CASSLEAGGGSPLHF,TGTGCCAGCAGCTTAGAGGCAGGGGGCGGTTCACCCCTCCACTTT
TRBV28,.,few,TRBJ1-5,CASSRRGQPQHF,TGTGCCAGCAGTCGTAGGGGACAGCCCCAGCATTTT
TRBV9,.,few,TRBJ2-1,CASSPRTQNARNEQFF,TGTGCCAGCAGCCCACGGACTCAAAACGCAAGGAATGAGCAGTTCTTC
TRBV29-1,.,few,TRBJ2-7,CSGRTLYEQYF,TGCAGCGGGCGGACACTCTACGAGCAGTACTTC
TRBV20-1,.,few,TRBJ2-3,CSARVSPDRASTDTQYF,TGCAGTGCTAGAGTCTCCCCGGACAGAGCGAGCACAGATACGCAGTATTTT
TRBV27,.,.,TRBJ2-7,CASSLNGRYEQYF,TGTGCCAGCAGTCTGAACGGACGCTACGAGCAGTACTTC
TRBV18,.,.,TRBJ1-4,CASSPGIGEEKLFF,TGTGCCAGCTCACCGGGAATAGGCGAAGAAAAACTGTTTTTT
TRBV5-1,.,few,TRBJ2-7,CASSLAPGEQYF,TGCGCCAGCAGCTTGGCTCCGGGTGAGCAGTACTTC
TRBV12-3/TRBV12-4,.,many,TRBJ1-4,CASSWGSGEKLFF,TGTGCCAGCAGTTGGGGCTCAGGGGAAAAACTGTTTTTT
TRBV7-2,.,many,TRBJ1-2,CASSLGITGIYGYTF,TGTGCCAGCAGCTTAGGGATCACAGGGATCTATGGCTACACCTTC
TRBV6-5,.,few,TRBJ1-1,CASSYSKFGRGNTEAFF,TGTGCCAGCAGTTACTCGAAATTCGGGCGGGGGAACACTGAAGCTTTCTTT
TRBV11-3,TRBD2,many,TRBJ2-1,CASSSTSGAHNEQFF,TGTGCCAGCAGCTCTACTAGCGGGGCCCACAATGAGCAGTTCTTC
TRBV10-3,.,.,TRBJ2-7,CAISDGGTTIYEQYF,TGTGCCATCAGTGACGGGGGGACAACAATCTACGAGCAGTACTTC
TRBV29-1,.,.,TRBJ1-1,CSVPYQGMNTEAFF,TGCAGCGTTCCCTACCAGGGGATGAACACTGAAGCTTTCTTT
TRBV28,.,few,TRBJ2-6,CASSLVGIGANVLTF,TGTGCCAGCAGTTTAGTGGGGATAGGGGCCAACGTCCTGACTTTC
TRBV4-1,.,.,TRBJ2-7,CASSQNGLANSYEQYF,TGCGCCAGCAGCCAAAACGGACTGGCAAACTCCTACGAGCAGTACTTC
TRBV29-1,TRBD1,.,TRBJ2-1,CSARQGSSYNEQFF,TGCAGCGCCCGACAGGGGAGCTCCTACAATGAGCAGTTCTTC
TRBV12-3/TRBV12-4,.,many,TRBJ2-1,CASGHRVVNEQFF,TGTGCCAGCGGTCACAGGGTGGTGAATGAGCAGTTCTTC
TRBV4-1,TRBD1,few,TRBJ2-2,CASSQVGQGRTGELFF,TGCGCCAGCAGCCAAGTAGGACAGGGCCGAACCGGGGAGCTGTTTTTT
TRBV5-4,.,few,TRBJ2-1,CASSYGVVDIWDINEQFF,TGTGCCAGCAGCTACGGGGTAGTGGATATCTGGGATATAAATGAGCAGTTCTTC
TRBV28,.,many,TRBJ1-2,CASSSDSDYGYTF,TGTGCCAGCAGCTCTGATTCGGACTATGGCTACACCTTC